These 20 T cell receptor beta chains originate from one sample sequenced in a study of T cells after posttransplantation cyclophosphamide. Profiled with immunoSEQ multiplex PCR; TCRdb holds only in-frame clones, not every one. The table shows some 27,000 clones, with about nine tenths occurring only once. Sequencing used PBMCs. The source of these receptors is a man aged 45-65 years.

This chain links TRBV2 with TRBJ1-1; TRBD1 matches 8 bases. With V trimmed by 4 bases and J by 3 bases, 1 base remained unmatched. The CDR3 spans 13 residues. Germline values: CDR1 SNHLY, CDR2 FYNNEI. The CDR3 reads CASSADRDTEAFF. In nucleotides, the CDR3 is TGTGCCAGCAGTGCGGACAGGGACACTGAAGCTTTCTTT.

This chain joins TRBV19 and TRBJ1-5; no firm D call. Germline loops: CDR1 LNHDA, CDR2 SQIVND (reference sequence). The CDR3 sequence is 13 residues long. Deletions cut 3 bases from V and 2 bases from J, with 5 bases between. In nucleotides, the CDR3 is TGTGCCAGTAGTATGAGGGGCAATCAGCCCCAGCATTTT. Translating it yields CASSMRGNQPQHF.

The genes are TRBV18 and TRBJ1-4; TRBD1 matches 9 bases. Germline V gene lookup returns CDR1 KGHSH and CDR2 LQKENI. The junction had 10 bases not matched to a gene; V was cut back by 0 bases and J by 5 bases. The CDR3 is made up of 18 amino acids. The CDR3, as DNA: TGTGCCAGCTCACCACCTGTTATTGGGGACAGGGAAAATGAAAAACTGTTTTTT. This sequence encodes CASSPPVIGDRENEKLFF.

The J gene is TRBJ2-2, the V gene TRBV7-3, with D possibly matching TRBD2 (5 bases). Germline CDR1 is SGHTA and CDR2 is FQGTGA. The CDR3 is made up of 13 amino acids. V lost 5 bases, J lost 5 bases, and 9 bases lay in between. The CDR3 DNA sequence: TGTGCCAGCAGCAGGACTCCTACCGGGGAGCTGTTTTTT. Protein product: CASSRTPTGELFF.

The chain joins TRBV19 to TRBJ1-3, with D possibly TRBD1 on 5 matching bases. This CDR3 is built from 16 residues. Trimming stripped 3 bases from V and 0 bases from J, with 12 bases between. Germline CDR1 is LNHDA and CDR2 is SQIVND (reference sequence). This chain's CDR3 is CASSIRGGPSGNTIYF. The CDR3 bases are TGTGCCAGTAGTATCCGCGGGGGTCCCTCTGGAAACACCATATATTTT.

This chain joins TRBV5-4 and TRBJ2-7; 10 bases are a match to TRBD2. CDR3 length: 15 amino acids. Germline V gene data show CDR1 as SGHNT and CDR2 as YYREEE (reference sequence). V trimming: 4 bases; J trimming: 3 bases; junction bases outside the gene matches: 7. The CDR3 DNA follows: TGTGCCAGCAGCCCTCCGGGACTAGCGAACTACGAGCAGTACTTC. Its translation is CASSPPGLANYEQYF.

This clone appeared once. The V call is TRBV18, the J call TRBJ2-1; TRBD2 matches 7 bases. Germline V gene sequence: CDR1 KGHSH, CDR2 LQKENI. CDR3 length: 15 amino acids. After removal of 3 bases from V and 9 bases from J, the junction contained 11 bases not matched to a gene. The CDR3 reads CASSPGGVGSGEQFF. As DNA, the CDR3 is TGTGCCAGCTCACCGGGGGGGGTCGGAAGCGGTGAGCAGTTCTTC.

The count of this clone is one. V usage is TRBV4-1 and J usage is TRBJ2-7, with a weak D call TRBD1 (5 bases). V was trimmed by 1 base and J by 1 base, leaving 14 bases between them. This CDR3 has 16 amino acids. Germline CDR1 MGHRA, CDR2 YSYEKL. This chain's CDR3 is CASSQGIVRDSYEQYF. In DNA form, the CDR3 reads TGCGCCAGCAGCCAAGGGATCGTCAGGGATTCCTACGAGCAGTACTTC.

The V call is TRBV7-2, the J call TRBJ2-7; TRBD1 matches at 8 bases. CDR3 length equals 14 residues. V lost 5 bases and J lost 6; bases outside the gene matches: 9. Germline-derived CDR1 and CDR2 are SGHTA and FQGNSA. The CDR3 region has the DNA TGTGCCAGCAGCCCCGACAGGGGTGGGCGCGAGCAGTACTTC. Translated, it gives CASSPDRGGREQYF.

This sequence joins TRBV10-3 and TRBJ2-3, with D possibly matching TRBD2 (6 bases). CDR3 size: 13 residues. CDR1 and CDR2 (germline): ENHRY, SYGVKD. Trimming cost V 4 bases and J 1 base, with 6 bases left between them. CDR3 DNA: TGTGCCATCAGTGCGGGGGGCACAGATACGCAGTATTTT. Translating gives CAISAGGTDTQYF.

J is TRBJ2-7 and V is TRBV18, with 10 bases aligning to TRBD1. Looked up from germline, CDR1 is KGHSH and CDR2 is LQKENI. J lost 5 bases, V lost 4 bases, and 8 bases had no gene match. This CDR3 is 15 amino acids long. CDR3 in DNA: TGTGCCAGCTCACGAGACAGGGGGCTTTCTAACGAGCAGTACTTC. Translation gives CASSRDRGLSNEQYF.

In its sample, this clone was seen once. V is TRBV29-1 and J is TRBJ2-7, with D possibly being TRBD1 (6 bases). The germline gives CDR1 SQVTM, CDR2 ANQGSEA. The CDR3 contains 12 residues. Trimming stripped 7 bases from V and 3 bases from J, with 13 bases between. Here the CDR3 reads CSGGGSFYEQYF. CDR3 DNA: TGCAGCGGTGGGGGCAGTTTCTACGAGCAGTACTTC.

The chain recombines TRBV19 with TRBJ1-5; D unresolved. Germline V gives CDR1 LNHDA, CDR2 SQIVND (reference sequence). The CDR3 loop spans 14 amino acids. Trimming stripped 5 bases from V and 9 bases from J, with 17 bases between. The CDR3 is CASSEAAGGGPQHF. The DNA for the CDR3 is TGTGCCAGTAGTGAGGCAGCCGGTGGAGGGCCCCAGCATTTT. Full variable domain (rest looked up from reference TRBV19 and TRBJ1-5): DGGITQSPKYLFRKEGQNVTLSCEQNLNHDAMYWYRQDPGQGLRLIYYSQIVNDFQKGDIAEGYSVSREKKESFPLTVTSAQKNPTAFYLCASSEAAGGGPQHFGDGTRLSIL.

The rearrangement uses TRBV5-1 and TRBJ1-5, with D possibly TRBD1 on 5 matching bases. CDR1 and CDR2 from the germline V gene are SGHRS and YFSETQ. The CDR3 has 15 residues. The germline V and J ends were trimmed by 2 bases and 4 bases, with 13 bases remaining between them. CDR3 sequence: CASSLMGQGNQPQHF. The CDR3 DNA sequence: TGCGCCAGCAGCTTAATGGGGCAGGGAAATCAGCCCCAGCATTTT. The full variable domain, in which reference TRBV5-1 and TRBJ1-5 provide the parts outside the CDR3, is KAGVTQTPRYLIKTRGQQVTLSCSPISGHRSVSWYQQTPGQGLQFLFEYFSETQRNKGNFPGRFSGRQFSNSRSEMNVSTLELGDSALYLCASSLMGQGNQPQHFGDGTRLSIL.

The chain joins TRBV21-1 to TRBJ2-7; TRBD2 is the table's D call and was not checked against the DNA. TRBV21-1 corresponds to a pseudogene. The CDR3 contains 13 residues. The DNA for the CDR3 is TGTGCCAGCAACGAGCGCCCCTCCTACGAGCAGTACTTC. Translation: CASNERPSYEQYF.

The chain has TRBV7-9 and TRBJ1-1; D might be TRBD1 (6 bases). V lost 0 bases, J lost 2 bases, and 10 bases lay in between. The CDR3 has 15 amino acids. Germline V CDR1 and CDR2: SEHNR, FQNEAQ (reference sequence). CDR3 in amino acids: CASSLALQGNTEAFF. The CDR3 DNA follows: TGTGCCAGCAGCTTAGCGCTACAGGGTAACACTGAAGCTTTCTTT.

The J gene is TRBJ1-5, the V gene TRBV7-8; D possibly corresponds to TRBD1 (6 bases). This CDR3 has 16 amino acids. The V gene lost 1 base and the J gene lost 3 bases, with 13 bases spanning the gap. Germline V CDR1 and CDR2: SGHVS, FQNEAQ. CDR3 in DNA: TGTGCCAGCAGCTTAGTTCAGGGGAGCCTCAATCAGCCCCAGCATTTT. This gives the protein CASSLVQGSLNQPQHF.

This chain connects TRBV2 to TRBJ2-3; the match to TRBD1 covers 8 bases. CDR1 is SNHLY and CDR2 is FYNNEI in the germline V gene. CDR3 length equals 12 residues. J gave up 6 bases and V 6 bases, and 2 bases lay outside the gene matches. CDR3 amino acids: CASRDRDDTQYF. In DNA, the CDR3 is TGTGCCAGCAGGGACAGGGACGATACGCAGTATTTT.

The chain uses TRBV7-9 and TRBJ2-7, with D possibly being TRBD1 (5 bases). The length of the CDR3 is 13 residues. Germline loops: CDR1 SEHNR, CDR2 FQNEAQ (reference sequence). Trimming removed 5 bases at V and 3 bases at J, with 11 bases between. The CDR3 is CASSLHDSYEQYF. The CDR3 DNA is TGTGCCAGCAGCCTTCATGACAGCTACGAGCAGTACTTC.

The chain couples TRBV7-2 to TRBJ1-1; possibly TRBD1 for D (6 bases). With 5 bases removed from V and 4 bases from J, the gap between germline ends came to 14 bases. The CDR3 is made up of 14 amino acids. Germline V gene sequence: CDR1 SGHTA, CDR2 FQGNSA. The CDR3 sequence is CASSPQGWGTEAFF. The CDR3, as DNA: TGTGCCAGCAGCCCACAGGGTTGGGGCACTGAAGCTTTCTTT.